This TCR beta chain is drawn from a study of CD8 T cells in ankylosing spondylitis. General study points: Disease-linked clones displayed a CD8+ phenotype and appeared relatively rarely in peripheral blood.

TCRdb fed the 5' RACE reads into MiXCR, producing one record per CDR3 protein. Of 150,000 to 200,000 distinct CDR3 sequences in the sample, approximately 10% were seen once. In its sample, this clonotype was seen a few times. What it binds is unknown. Germline V CDR1 and CDR2: KGHDR, SFDVKD. V lost 7 bases and J 1 base, leaving 4 bases between the germline ends. CDR3 length equals 13 residues. The V gene is TRBV24-1, the J gene TRBJ2-6; D is unresolved. Sample: blood, either unsorted or a sorted T cell fraction (not recorded which). The receptor was isolated from a male donor with ankylosing spondylitis or in good health (not recorded which). In nucleotides, the CDR3 is TGTGCCACCAGCAGATCTGGGGCCAACGTCCTGACTTTC. Amino acids: CATSRSGANVLTF.